This TCR beta chain was captured in a study of cytomegalovirus exposure and HLA in healthy donors. The study's findings and limits: Common viral pathogens seemed, in a later analysis, to connect with several of the most significant clusters.

The PCR contained 60 Vbeta and 13 Jbeta primers. The method was immunoSEQ multiplex PCR; TCRdb's version includes in-frame clones alone and lacks a portion of them. Its table lists fewer than 250,000 clones. Worth noting for this clone: Its antigen is as yet unknown. Other DNA sequences from this sample encode an identical CDR3 as well.

Germline V gene data show CDR1 as ENHRY and CDR2 as SYGVKD. Trimming cost V 5 bases and J 5 bases; bases outside gene matches: 2. The CDR3 is 13 amino acids. This chain connects TRBV10-3 to TRBJ2-2; 7 nucleotides line up with TRBD1. The TCR was taken from a woman aged 25 to 39 in good health and CMV-seropositive. What was sequenced was PBMCs. The DNA of the CDR3 is TGTGCCATCAGTCTACAGGGGACCGGGGAGCTGTTTTTT. Translation: CAISLQGTGELFF.